The 10 T cell receptor beta chains presented below share a single source sample, sequenced in a study of T cell repertoires in ileal Crohn's disease. The table came from immunoSEQ multiplex PCR; TCRdb's copy has only in-frame clones and leaves some out. The table includes about 3,500 clones, roughly 93% detected once. The sequenced sample consisted of ileal tissue. The source is an adult with Crohn's disease.

The count of this clone is one. The V call is TRBV9, the J call TRBJ2-3, with 14 bases identical to TRBD2. From germline, CDR1 is SGDLS and CDR2 YYNGEE. J was trimmed by 6 bases and V by 3 bases; bases with no gene match: 6. This CDR3 is 16 amino acids long. Written as DNA, the CDR3 is TGTGCCAGCAGCGGGACTAGCGGGAGGTTGGCCGATACGCAGTATTTT. Residues: CASSGTSGRLADTQYF.

The J gene is TRBJ2-3, the V gene TRBV11-2, with 13 positions matching TRBD2. Germline trimming cut 5 bases from V and 3 bases from J; bases unmatched to any gene: 14. The CDR3 has 19 residues. Germline loops: CDR1 SGHAT, CDR2 FQNNGV. The CDR3 nucleotides are TGTGCCAGCAGCACCGAACTAGCGGGAGGGCAGATTTTTACAGATACGCAGTATTTT. Translation gives CASSTELAGGQIFTDTQYF.

CDR3 bases: TGCGCCAGCAGCCAATATACCAATGAGGAGGGAGAGACCCAGTACTTC. Translating gives CASSQYTNEEGETQYF. The chain has TRBV4-1 and TRBJ2-5; TRBD2 is a possible D gene (6 bases). The V gene's germline CDR1 is MGHRA and CDR2 YSYEKL. With 2 bases removed from V and 4 bases from J, the gap between germline ends came to 17 bases. The CDR3 is made up of 16 amino acids.

This clone was seen once. The chain has TRBV2 and TRBJ2-1; D perhaps matches TRBD2 (5 bases). The CDR3 loop spans 14 amino acids. Looked up from germline, CDR1 is SNHLY and CDR2 is FYNNEI. V shed 0 bases and J shed 16 bases, with 19 bases lying between them. The CDR3 DNA follows: TGTGCCAGCAGTGAAGCCTTCCGCACGAGCCGGGGATTCTTC. Encoded protein: CASSEAFRTSRGFF.

The rearrangement links TRBV7-6 to TRBJ2-1, with D possibly matching TRBD2 (5 bases). Germline V CDR1 and CDR2: SGHVS, FNYEAQ. The CDR3 is 18 amino acids. The ends were cut back, 1 base at V and 4 bases at J, with 20 bases in the middle. The CDR3 sequence: CASSLDWSDPGGYNEQFF. Here the CDR3 DNA reads TGTGCCAGCAGCTTAGATTGGTCGGACCCTGGAGGTTACAATGAGCAGTTCTTC.

V usage is TRBV28 and J usage is TRBJ2-5; D is ambiguous. CDR1 is MDHEN and CDR2 is SYDVKM in the germline V gene. This CDR3 has 13 residues. Trimming pared 4 bases from V and 5 bases from J, leaving 11 bases between. The CDR3 loop is CASSSRPRETQYF. The CDR3 region has the DNA TGTGCCAGCAGTTCGCGTCCGAGGGAGACCCAGTACTTC. Variable domain in full (rest from reference TRBV28 and TRBJ2-5): DVKVTQSSRYLVKRTGEKVFLECVQDMDHENMFWYRQDPGLGLRLIYFSYDVKMKEKGDIPEGYSVSREKKERFSLILESASTNQTSMYLCASSSRPRETQYFGPGTRLLVL.

The genes are TRBV6-1 and TRBJ2-7; D call uncertain. V was pared by 0 bases and J by 5 bases, with 20 bases between. The germline V gene encodes CDR1 MNHNS and CDR2 SASEGT. The CDR3 is 17 residues long. CDR3 DNA sequence: TGTGCCAGCAGTGAAGCGGGTAAGGGTTTGGGGTTCCACGAGCAGTACTTC. Amino acid sequence: CASSEAGKGLGFHEQYF.

The chain has TRBV4-1 and TRBJ1-4, with a weak D call TRBD1 (6 bases). CDR1 MGHRA and CDR2 YSYEKL come from the germline V gene. V was pared by 0 bases and J by 12 bases, with 11 bases between. The CDR3 is 13 residues long. In DNA form, the CDR3 reads TGCGCCAGCAGCCAAGAGAGGGGGGTGGAACTGTTTTTT. Protein: CASSQERGVELFF.

The chain combines TRBV27 with TRBJ2-5; 8 bases are a match to TRBD2. The germline gives CDR1 MNHEY, CDR2 SMNVEV (reference sequence). The CDR3 extends over 18 amino acids. V was clipped by 5 bases and J by 2 bases; unmatched bases: 16. The CDR3 DNA reads TGTGCCAGCAGTCCCCGGGAGGGAGCTTCAAAAACACAAGAGACCCAGTACTTC. It is translated as CASSPREGASKTQETQYF.

V and J are TRBV10-3 and TRBJ1-5; tentative D call: TRBD1 (6 bases). In germline, CDR1 is ENHRY, CDR2 SYGVKD. The germline V and J ends were trimmed by 0 bases and 4 bases, with 10 bases remaining between them. CDR3 size: 15 residues. CDR3 nucleotides: TGTGCCATCAGTGAGTCGGGGGGCCTGAATCAGCCCCAGCATTTT. Encoded protein: CAISESGGLNQPQHF.